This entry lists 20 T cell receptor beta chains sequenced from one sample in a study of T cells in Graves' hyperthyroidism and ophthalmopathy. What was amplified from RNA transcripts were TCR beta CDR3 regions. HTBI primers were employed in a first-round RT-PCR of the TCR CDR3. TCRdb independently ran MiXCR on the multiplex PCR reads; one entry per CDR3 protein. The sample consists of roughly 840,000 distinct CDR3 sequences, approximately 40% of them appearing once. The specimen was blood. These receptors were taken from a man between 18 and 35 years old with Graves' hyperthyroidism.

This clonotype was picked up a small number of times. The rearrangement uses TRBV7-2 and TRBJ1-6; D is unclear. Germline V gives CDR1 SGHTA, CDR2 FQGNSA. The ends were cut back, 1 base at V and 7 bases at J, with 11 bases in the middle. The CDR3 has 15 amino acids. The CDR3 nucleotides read TGTGCCAGCAGCTTAGAGCTAATTGGGAATTCACCCCTCCACTTT. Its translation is CASSLELIGNSPLHF.

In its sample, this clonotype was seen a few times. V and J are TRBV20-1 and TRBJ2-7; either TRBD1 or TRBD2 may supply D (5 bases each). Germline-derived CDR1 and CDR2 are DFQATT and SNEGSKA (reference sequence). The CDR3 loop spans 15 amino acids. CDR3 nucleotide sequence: TGCAGCGCCCCGACCCCGGGACGTCCCACCCACGAGCAGTACTTC. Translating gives CSAPTPGRPTHEQYF.

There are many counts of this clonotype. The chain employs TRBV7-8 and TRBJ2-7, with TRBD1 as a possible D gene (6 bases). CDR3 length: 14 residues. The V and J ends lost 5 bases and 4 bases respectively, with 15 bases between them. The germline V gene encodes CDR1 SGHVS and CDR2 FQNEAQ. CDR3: CASSMGAPPYEQYF. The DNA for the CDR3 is TGTGCCAGCAGCATGGGGGCTCCCCCTTACGAGCAGTACTTC.

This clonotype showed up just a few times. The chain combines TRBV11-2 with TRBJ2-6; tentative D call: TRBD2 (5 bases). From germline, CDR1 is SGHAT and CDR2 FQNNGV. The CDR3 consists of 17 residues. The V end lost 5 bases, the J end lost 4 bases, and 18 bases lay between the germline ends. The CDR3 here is CASSQSSGVAGANVLTF. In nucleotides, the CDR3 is TGTGCCAGCAGCCAATCCTCCGGGGTGGCAGGGGCCAACGTCCTGACTTTC.

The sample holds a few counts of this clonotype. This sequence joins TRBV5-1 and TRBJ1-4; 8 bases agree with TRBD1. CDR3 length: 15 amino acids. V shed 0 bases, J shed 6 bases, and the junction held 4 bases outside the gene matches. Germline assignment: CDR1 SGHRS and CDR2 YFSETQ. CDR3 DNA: TGCGCCAGCAGCTTGGGCAGGGGGCAGGATGAAAAACTGTTTTTT. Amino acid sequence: CASSLGRGQDEKLFF.

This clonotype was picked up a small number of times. The CDR3 sequence: CASVRGQHDGGYGYTF. The CDR3 DNA reads TGTGCCAGCGTCAGGGGACAGCACGACGGTGGATATGGCTACACCTTC. The genes are TRBV5-5 and TRBJ1-2, with 7 bases fitting TRBD1. Germline V CDR1 and CDR2: SGHKS, YYEKEE (reference sequence). CDR3 length: 16 amino acids. The junction had 17 bases not matched to a gene; V was cut back by 7 bases and J by 5 bases.

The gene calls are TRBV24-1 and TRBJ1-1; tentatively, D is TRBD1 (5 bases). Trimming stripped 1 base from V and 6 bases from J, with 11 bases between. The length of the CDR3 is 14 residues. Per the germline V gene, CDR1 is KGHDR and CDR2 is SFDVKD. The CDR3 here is CATSDFPGIAEAFF. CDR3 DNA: TGTGCCACCAGTGATTTTCCAGGGATCGCTGAAGCTTTCTTT.

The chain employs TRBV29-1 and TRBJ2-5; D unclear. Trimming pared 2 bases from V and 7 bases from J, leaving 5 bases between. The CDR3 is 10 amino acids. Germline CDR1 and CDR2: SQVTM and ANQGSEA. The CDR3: CSVETGTQYF. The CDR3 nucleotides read TGCAGCGTTGAAACCGGGACCCAGTACTTC.

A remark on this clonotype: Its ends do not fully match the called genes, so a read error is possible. The DNA of the CDR3 is TGTGCCAGCAGCCTAGGCGCTCGGATGAGGGGCACTGAAGCTTTCTTT. This encodes CASSLGARMRGTEAFF. This chain connects TRBV13 to TRBJ1-1; D may be TRBD1 (5 bases). This CDR3 is built from 16 residues. Per germline, CDR1 PRHDT and CDR2 FYEKMQ (reference sequence).

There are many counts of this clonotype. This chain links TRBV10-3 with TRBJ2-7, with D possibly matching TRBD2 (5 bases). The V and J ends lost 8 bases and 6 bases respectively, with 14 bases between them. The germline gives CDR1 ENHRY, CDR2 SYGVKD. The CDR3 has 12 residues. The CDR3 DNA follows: TGTGCCATCCTAGAAGTAGGAGGCGAGCAGTACTTC. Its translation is CAILEVGGEQYF.

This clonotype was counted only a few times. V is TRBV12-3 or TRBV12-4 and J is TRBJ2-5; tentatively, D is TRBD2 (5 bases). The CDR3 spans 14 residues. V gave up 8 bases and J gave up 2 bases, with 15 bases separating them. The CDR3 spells CASQKGVLQETQYF. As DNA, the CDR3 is TGTGCCAGCCAGAAGGGAGTGCTACAAGAGACCCAGTACTTC.

The CDR3 sequence: CASSLLMEGYTF. In DNA, the CDR3 is TGTGCCAGCAGCCTTTTGATGGAAGGCTACACCTTC. This rearrangement joins TRBV11-3 to TRBJ1-2, with D unclear. The germline V gene has CDR1 SGHNT and CDR2 YENEEA. This CDR3 is built from 12 residues. Trimming took 5 bases from V and 8 from J, leaving 12 bases between them.

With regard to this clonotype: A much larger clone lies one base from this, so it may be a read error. CDR3 nucleotide sequence: TGTGCCAGCAGCTCAGTGTTGTCAGGGCACGAGACCCAGTACTTC. Amino acids: CASSSVLSGHETQYF. The chain is built from TRBV7-8 and TRBJ2-5; maybe TRBD1 (5 bases). The CDR3 has 15 amino acids. CDR1 is SGHVS, CDR2 FQNEAQ, per germline. V was cut by 4 bases and J by 5 bases, with 17 bases left in between.

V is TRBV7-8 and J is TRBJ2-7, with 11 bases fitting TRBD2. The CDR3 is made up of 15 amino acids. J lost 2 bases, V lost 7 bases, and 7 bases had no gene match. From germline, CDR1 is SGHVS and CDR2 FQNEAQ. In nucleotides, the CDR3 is TGTGCCAGCAACCCGGGACTAGCGGCTGCCTACGAGCAGTACTTC. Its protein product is CASNPGLAAAYEQYF.

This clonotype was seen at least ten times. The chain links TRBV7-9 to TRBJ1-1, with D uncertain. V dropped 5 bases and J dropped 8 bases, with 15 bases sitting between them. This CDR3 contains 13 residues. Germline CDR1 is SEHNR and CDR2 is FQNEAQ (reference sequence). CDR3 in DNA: TGTGCCAGCAGCCCCGCCCTGGGTTTCGAAGCTTTCTTT. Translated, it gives CASSPALGFEAFF.

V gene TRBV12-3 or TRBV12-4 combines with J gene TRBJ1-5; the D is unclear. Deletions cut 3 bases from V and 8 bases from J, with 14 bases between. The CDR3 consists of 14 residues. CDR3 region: CASSLYSDSKPQHF. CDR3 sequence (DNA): TGTGCCAGCAGTTTGTATTCAGACTCGAAGCCCCAGCATTTT.

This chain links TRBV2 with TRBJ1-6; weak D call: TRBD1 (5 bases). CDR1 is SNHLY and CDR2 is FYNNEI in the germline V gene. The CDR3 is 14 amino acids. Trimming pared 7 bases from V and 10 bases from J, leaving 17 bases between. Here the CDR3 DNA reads TGTGCCAGCATGGCCAGGGCGGCCGGATCACCCCTCCACTTT. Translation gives CASMARAAGSPLHF.

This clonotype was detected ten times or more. CDR3 region: CASSLGALDGYTF. The CDR3 bases are TGTGCCAGCAGTTTAGGGGCCCTCGATGGCTACACCTTC. The chain has TRBV12-3 or TRBV12-4 and TRBJ1-2; D unresolved. The CDR3 is 13 residues long. Trimming cost V 1 base and J 6 bases, with 9 bases left between them.

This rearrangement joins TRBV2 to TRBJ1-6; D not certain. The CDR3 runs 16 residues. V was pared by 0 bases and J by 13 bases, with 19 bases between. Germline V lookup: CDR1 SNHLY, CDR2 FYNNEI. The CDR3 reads CASSEAYGRDGQPLHF. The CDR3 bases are TGTGCCAGCAGTGAAGCGTACGGGCGGGATGGTCAGCCCCTCCACTTT.

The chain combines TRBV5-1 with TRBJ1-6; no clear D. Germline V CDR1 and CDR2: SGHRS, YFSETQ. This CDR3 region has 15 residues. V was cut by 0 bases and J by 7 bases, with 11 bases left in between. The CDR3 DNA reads TGCGCCAGCAGCTTGGCCGACCCGTGGAATTCACCCCTCCACTTT. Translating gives CASSLADPWNSPLHF.